This record looks at one T cell receptor (beta chain) sequence and its context. Trimming took 0 bases from V and 6 from J; bases not matched to a gene: 12. CDR3 length equals 17 residues. From germline, CDR1 is MNHEY and CDR2 SMNVEV (reference sequence). This sample was included in a study of T cell changes during pregnancy in multiple sclerosis. TCRdb's table, derived via immunoSEQ multiplex PCR, lists solely in-frame clones and lacks some. The sample shows around 97,000 clones, about nine tenths of them seen only once. This TCR was recovered from a female donor in good health, enrolled as a control in a pregnancy study. V is TRBV27 and J is TRBJ1-1; 8 positions agree with TRBD1. The input for sequencing was peripheral blood, taken in the second trimester of pregnancy. The CDR3 here is CASSLSINAGGTAEAFF. CDR3 in DNA: TGTGCCAGCAGTTTATCGATAAACGCAGGGGGCACGGCTGAAGCTTTCTTT.